This paragraph reports one T cell receptor (beta chain). The protocol was immunoSEQ multiplex PCR, while the TCRdb copy is restricted to in-frame clones and leaves out a portion. The data contain 250,000 or so clones, roughly 80% of them singletons. The sample belongs to a study of blood T cell repertoires in COVID-19. The V and J ends lost 8 bases and 0 bases respectively, with 11 bases between them. Germline CDR1 and CDR2: MDHEN and SYDVKM. The CDR3 has 14 amino acids. Material for sequencing was peripheral blood. The chain is built from TRBV28 and TRBJ1-5, with D possibly being TRBD1 (5 bases). This receptor was identified in a man in his sixties with acute or convalescent COVID-19. This CDR3 is CASYPTVSNQPQHF. Written as DNA, the CDR3 is TGTGCCAGCTATCCGACAGTTAGCAATCAGCCCCAGCATTTT.